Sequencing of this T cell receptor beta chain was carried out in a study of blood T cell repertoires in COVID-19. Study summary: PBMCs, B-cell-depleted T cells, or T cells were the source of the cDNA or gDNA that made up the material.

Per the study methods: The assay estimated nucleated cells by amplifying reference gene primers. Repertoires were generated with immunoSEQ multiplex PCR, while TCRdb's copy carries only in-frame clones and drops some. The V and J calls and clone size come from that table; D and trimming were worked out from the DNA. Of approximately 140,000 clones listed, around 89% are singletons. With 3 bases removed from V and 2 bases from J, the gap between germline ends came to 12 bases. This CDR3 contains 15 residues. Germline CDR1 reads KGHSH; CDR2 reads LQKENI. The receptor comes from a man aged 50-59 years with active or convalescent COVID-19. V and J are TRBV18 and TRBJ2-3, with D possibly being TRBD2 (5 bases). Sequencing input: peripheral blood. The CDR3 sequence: CASSPLSRDTDTQYF. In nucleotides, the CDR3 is TGTGCCAGCTCACCCTTGTCCCGGGACACAGATACGCAGTATTTT. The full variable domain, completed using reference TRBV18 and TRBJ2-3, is NAGVMQNPRHLVRRRGQEARLRCSPMKGHSHVYWYRQLPEEGLKFMVYLQKENIIDESGMPKERFSAEFPKEGPSILRIQQVVRGDSAAYFCASSPLSRDTDTQYFGPGTRLTVL.